This T cell receptor (beta chain) was sequenced during a study of monozygotic twins with inflammatory bowel disease. Reanalyzing the 5' RACE reads, TCRdb keeps one entry per CDR3 protein, without DNA. In total, the table holds approximately 400,000 distinct CDR3 sequences. This CDR3 contains 15 residues. The germline gives CDR1 MNHNS, CDR2 SASEGT. The TCR was taken from a human donor with ulcerative colitis or Crohn's disease, or a healthy co-twin of an affected twin (not recorded which). V and J are TRBV6-1 and TRBJ2-3; TCRdb gives TRBD1 as the D gene, but with no DNA this cannot be confirmed. Input material: blood. This chain's CDR3 is CASRFPGSSTDTQYF.